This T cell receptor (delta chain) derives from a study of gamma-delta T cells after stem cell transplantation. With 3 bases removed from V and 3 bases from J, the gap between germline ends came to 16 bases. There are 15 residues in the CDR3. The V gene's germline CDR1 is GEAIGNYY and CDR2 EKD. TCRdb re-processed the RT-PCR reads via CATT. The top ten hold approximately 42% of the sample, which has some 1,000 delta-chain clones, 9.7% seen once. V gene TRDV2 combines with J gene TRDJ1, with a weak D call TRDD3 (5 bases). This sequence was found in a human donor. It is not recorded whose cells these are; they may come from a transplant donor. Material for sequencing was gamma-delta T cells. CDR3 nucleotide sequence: TGTGCCTGTGACTTTCTGGGAACGGTACCCGATAAACTCATCTTT. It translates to CACDFLGTVPDKLIF.